Detailed here is one TCR beta chain. These data belong to a study of blood T cell repertoires in COVID-19. Study-wide context: COVID-19 samples, acute and convalescent, were from the United States, Italy and Spain. The cDNA or gDNA used as material had been derived from T cells, B-cell-depleted T cells, or PBMCs.

This CDR3 comprises 14 residues. Germline-derived CDR1 and CDR2 are SNHLY and FYNNEI. V shed 7 bases and J shed 4 bases, with 17 bases lying between them. Seattle cases were enrolled at active infection and followed longitudinally. Per the original methods: Estimates of nucleated cell counts were drawn from the amplification of reference gene primers. Some clones are missing from TCRdb's copy, which holds only in-frame ones; the method was immunoSEQ multiplex PCR. V, J and clone size reflect that table, while D and trimming were determined from the DNA. The profile shows 200,000 to 250,000 clones, almost 85% of them singletons.

The sequence was obtained from a man in his fifties or sixties with COVID-19, enrolled during active disease. This chain joins TRBV2 and TRBJ2-7, with a possible D match to TRBD1 (6 bases). Material for sequencing was peripheral blood. The DNA for the CDR3 is TGTGCCAGCAAACAGGGTAGTTCGGGGTACGAGCAGTACTTC. Translating it yields CASKQGSSGYEQYF.